These T cell receptor beta chains were read from a single sample in a study of blood T cells in healthy people across ages. TCRdb independently ran MiXCR on the 5' RACE reads; one entry per CDR3 protein. Of about 1.4 million distinct CDR3 sequences in the sample, approximately 60% were seen once. The sequenced sample consisted of blood. The receptors originated from a man aged 18-30 years in good health. Each CDR3 is given with its conserved first and last residue. Fields, in order: clone size, CDR3 length, J gene, V gene, D gene, CDR3 DNA, CDR3 protein. D genes are given only for firm matches. Some rows have no size entry. The others give once, few or many, or a class for an expanded clone.

.	15	TRBJ2-1	TRBV3-1	TRBD2	TGTGCCAGCAGCCAAGAGGGACTAGCGGCGGCTGAGCAGTTCTTC	CASSQEGLAAAEQFF
.	18	TRBJ2-5	TRBV13	TRBD1	TGTGCCAGCAGCCCACATATACCGACAGGGGAACATCAAGAGACCCAGTACTTC	CASSPHIPTGEHQETQYF
many	10	TRBJ1-2	TRBV12-3/TRBV12-4	.	TGTGCCAGCAGTTCCGGAGGCTACACCTTC	CASSSGGYTF
.	15	TRBJ2-7	TRBV3-1	.	TGTGCCAGCAGCCAAGATCCGGACAGCTCCTACGAGCAGTACTTC	CASSQDPDSSYEQYF
.	12	TRBJ2-7	TRBV5-1	.	TGCGCCAGCAACCGAGGGGCCTACGAGCAGTACTTC	CASNRGAYEQYF
few	13	TRBJ2-7	TRBV20-1	.	TGCAGTGCTAGACAACAGGCGTCCTACGAGCAGTACTTC	CSARQQASYEQYF
.	14	TRBJ2-6	TRBV28	.	TGTGCCAGCAGAGGACAGACTGGGTCCAACGTCCTGACTTTC	CASRGQTGSNVLTF
once	16	TRBJ1-5	TRBV5-5	.	TGTGCCAGCAGCTATTCAGGGGTTACGAGCAATCAGCCCCAGCATTTT	CASSYSGVTSNQPQHF
.	16	TRBJ2-7	TRBV12-3/TRBV12-4	.	TGTGCCAGCAGTTGGGGGCTGGGGGGGAGGTCCTACGAGCAGTACTTC	CASSWGLGGRSYEQYF
.	14	TRBJ2-7	TRBV4-2	.	TGTGCCAGCAGCCACGGTGGCGGGACCTACGAGCAGTACTTC	CASSHGGGTYEQYF
few	12	TRBJ2-1	TRBV28	TRBD2	TGTGCCAGCAGTACTAGCGGGAGTAGGCAGTTCTTC	CASSTSGSRQFF
once	16	TRBJ1-2	TRBV20-1	.	TGCAGTGCTAGAGAAACGGGAGTTCGCGGGTACTATGGCTACACCTTC	CSARETGVRGYYGYTF
.	13	TRBJ2-5	TRBV20-1	.	TGCAGTGCTGCCCGGGACAAGAAAGAGACCCAGTACTTC	CSAARDKKETQYF
.	13	TRBJ2-7	TRBV15	.	TGTGCCACCAGCAGAGAAACAGGTAACGAGCAGTACTTC	CATSRETGNEQYF
.	16	TRBJ2-1	TRBV11-2	.	TGTGCCAGCAGCTTAGATTCGACAGAAGACTACAATGAGCAGTTCTTC	CASSLDSTEDYNEQFF
.	13	TRBJ2-7	TRBV28	TRBD1	TGTGCCAGCAGTCGCGCAGGGGGTAGCGAGCAGTACTTC	CASSRAGGSEQYF
.	14	TRBJ1-5	TRBV7-2	TRBD1	TGTGCCAGCAGCCTGACAGGGAGGGATCAGCCCCAGCATTTT	CASSLTGRDQPQHF
.	14	TRBJ1-2	TRBV4-2	.	TGTGCCAGCAGCCAAGAACTTGGTCGGTATGGCTACACCTTC	CASSQELGRYGYTF
.	15	TRBJ2-7	TRBV15	.	TGTGCCACCAGCAGAGACCGGGGTCACTCCTACGAGCAGTACTTC	CATSRDRGHSYEQYF
.	11	TRBJ2-3	TRBV20-1	.	TGCAGCGGGACTTTCACAGATACGCAGTATTTT	CSGTFTDTQYF
.	12	TRBJ1-1	TRBV15	.	TGTGCCACCAGCATGGCAGGAACTGAAGCTTTCTTT	CATSMAGTEAFF
.	16	TRBJ2-5	TRBV20-1	TRBD2	TGCAGTGCTAGAGATTGGACTAGCGGGGTTCGAGAGACCCAGTACTTC	CSARDWTSGVRETQYF
once	19	TRBJ1-5	TRBV7-6	.	TGTGCCAGCAGCTTACGCCCGTTCGGGGGCGTGGATAGCAATCAGCCCCAGCATTTT	CASSLRPFGGVDSNQPQHF
few	13	TRBJ2-1	TRBV29-1	.	TGCAGCGTTGAGGCGGGTCTGGGGAATGAGCAGTTCTTC	CSVEAGLGNEQFF
.	18	TRBJ2-7	TRBV15	.	TGTGCCACCAGCAGGCAATTACTAGGACTCACTTCCTCCTACGAGCAGTACTTC	CATSRQLLGLTSSYEQYF
few	13	TRBJ2-2	TRBV29-1	.	TGCAGCGTTAGACGACAGTACACCGGGGAGCTGTTTTTT	CSVRRQYTGELFF
few	14	TRBJ2-3	TRBV5-1	.	TGCGCCAGCAGCCTAGGGACACAGACAGATACGCAGTATTTT	CASSLGTQTDTQYF
few	17	TRBJ2-1	TRBV4-2	.	TGTGCCAGCAGCCAAGTCCGCGGCGGGACATATTACAATGAGCAGTTCTTC	CASSQVRGGTYYNEQFF
.	16	TRBJ2-3	TRBV20-1	TRBD2	TGCAGTGCTAGAGATCCGGCTAGCGGGAGAACAGATACGCAGTATTTT	CSARDPASGRTDTQYF
.	17	TRBJ2-1	TRBV15	TRBD2	TGCGCCACCAGCAGAGATGTGGCTAGCGGGGTTTACAATGAGCAGTTCTTC	CATSRDVASGVYNEQFF
.	19	TRBJ2-5	TRBV11-1	TRBD2	TGTGCCAGCAGCTTGGGTCCGCGGCGGGGGGGAACCCTCCAAGAGACCCAGTACTTC	CASSLGPRRGGTLQETQYF
.	14	TRBJ1-2	TRBV6-5	.	TGTGCCAGCAGTTACGAGGGCGGTCTTTTTGGCTACACCTTC	CASSYEGGLFGYTF
.	13	TRBJ2-3	TRBV24-1	.	TGTGCCACTCGAGGACAGCCCACAGATACGCAGTATTTT	CATRGQPTDTQYF
.	16	TRBJ2-3	TRBV3-1	TRBD1	TGTGCCAGCAGCCAAGATCGAGGGGGCGCAGCTCATACGCAGTATTTT	CASSQDRGGAAHTQYF
.	16	TRBJ1-4	TRBV15	.	TGTGCCACCAGCAGAGATCCGGGCGCCTCAAGTGAAAAACTGTTTTTT	CATSRDPGASSEKLFF
few	10	TRBJ1-5	TRBV20-1	.	TGCAGTGCTGGGAATCAGCCCCAGCATTTT	CSAGNQPQHF
.	15	TRBJ2-3	TRBV6-5	TRBD2	TGTGTCACAGCGGCCCGGGACTACACCACAGATACGCAGTATTTT	CVTAARDYTTDTQYF
.	14	TRBJ1-5	TRBV12-3/TRBV12-4	.	TGTGCCTCCGGGGGGGTACGGAGCAATCAGCCCCAGCATTTT	CASGGVRSNQPQHF
.	17	TRBJ2-6	TRBV20-1	.	TGCAGTGCTAGAGAGTTGGGACAAGGCTCTGGGGCCAACGTCCTGACTTTC	CSARELGQGSGANVLTF
.	12	TRBJ1-1	TRBV20-1	.	TGCAGTGCTAGATTTGGGGGTACTGAAGCTTTCTTT	CSARFGGTEAFF
few	15	TRBJ2-7	TRBV4-1	TRBD2	TGCGCCAGCAGCCAAAAGCGGGAGGCATCCTACGAGCAGTACTTC	CASSQKREASYEQYF
.	16	TRBJ2-5	TRBV10-3	.	TGTGCCATCAGTGCCGGACAGAAACCCGACCAAGAGACCCAGTACTTC	CAISAGQKPDQETQYF
.	17	TRBJ2-7	TRBV9	.	TGTGCCAGCAGCGTAGGATGGATGGGGCAGGGAGTTTACGAGCAGTACTTC	CASSVGWMGQGVYEQYF
.	16	TRBJ2-7	TRBV12-3/TRBV12-4	.	TGTGCCAGCAGTTCCCCAACAGGGAACTCCTTATACGAGCAGTACTTC	CASSSPTGNSLYEQYF
.	17	TRBJ1-2	TRBV4-1	.	TGCGCCAGCAGCCAAGGAGGGGGTGGCCAGATTAACTATGGCTACACCTTC	CASSQGGGGQINYGYTF
.	13	TRBJ2-7	TRBV27	.	TGTGCCAGCACTGGGGGGAAGAGTGACGAGCAGTACTTC	CASTGGKSDEQYF
.	14	TRBJ1-5	TRBV6-6	.	TGTGCCAGCAGCCTACCCATGGGGATCCAGCCCCAGCATTTT	CASSLPMGIQPQHF
.	18	TRBJ2-1	TRBV20-1	TRBD2	TGCAGTGCTAGAGATGGGGTAGCGGGGTCGAGCTCCTACAATGAGCAGTTCTTC	CSARDGVAGSSSYNEQFF
few	11	TRBJ2-7	TRBV29-1	.	TGCAGCGTTCGGGACACAAACGAGCAGTACTTC	CSVRDTNEQYF
.	18	TRBJ2-2	TRBV10-3	TRBD1	TGTGCCATCAGTGTCCGGGACAGCCAAGTACCGAACACCGGGGAGCTGTTTTTT	CAISVRDSQVPNTGELFF
.	15	TRBJ1-1	TRBV10-3	TRBD1	TGTGCCATCAGTGATCTGGACAGGGGAAACACTGAAGCTTTCTTT	CAISDLDRGNTEAFF
.	15	TRBJ1-1	TRBV4-1	.	TGCGCCAGCAGCCAACCCCAGGGTCCGAACACTGAAGCTTTCTTT	CASSQPQGPNTEAFF